The clone carrying this TCR beta chain was counted only a few times. The CDR3 sequence is 16 residues long. V shed 0 bases, J shed 3 bases, and the junction held 7 bases outside the gene matches. Germline V gene lookup returns CDR1 SGHRS and CDR2 YFSETQ. The data were taken from a study of blood T cell repertoires in COVID-19. Study at large: Acute and convalescent COVID-19 specimens originated in the United States, Italy and Spain. PBMCs, B-cell-depleted T cells, or T cells were the source of the cDNA or gDNA that made up the material.

In the original workflow: Quantification of nucleated cells was approximated via reference gene primer amplification. Here immunoSEQ multiplex PCR was the method, and the copy in TCRdb shows in-frame clones only, minus some. Clonal size and the V and J genes are those of that table, whereas D and trimming came from the DNA. The table shows approximately 90,000 clones, with roughly three quarters occurring only once. The receptor was isolated from a human donor in a cohort sampled during active COVID-19. This chain connects TRBV5-1 to TRBJ2-7, with 9 bases identical to TRBD2. The sequenced sample was peripheral blood. This CDR3 is CASSLDGTSTDYEQYF. CDR3 DNA: TGCGCCAGCAGCTTGGACGGGACTAGCACAGACTACGAGCAGTACTTC.